These T cell receptor beta chains were read from a single sample in a study of cytomegalovirus exposure and HLA in healthy donors. TCRdb keeps only in-frame clones here, not all; method: immunoSEQ multiplex PCR. The sample holds around 130,000 clones, roughly four fifths seen once. Source material: PBMCs. These receptors all stem from a girl between 2 and 10 years old in good health and CMV-seronegative. CDR3s include the opening cysteine and the closing phenylalanine or tryptophan. D genes are given only for firm matches. The size of a clone is reported for some rows only, either as once, few or many, or as a class for expanded clones.

J gene,V gene,clone size,D gene,CDR3 protein,CDR3 DNA
TRBJ2-7,TRBV4-2,NA,NA,CASSQAGSLAQTYEQYF,TGTGCCAGCAGCCAAGCAGGGAGTCTAGCGCAAACCTACGAGCAGTACTTC
TRBJ2-7,TRBV6-1,NA,TRBD2,CASSAPSGESSYEQYF,TGTGCCAGCAGTGCCCCTAGCGGGGAGAGCTCCTACGAGCAGTACTTC
TRBJ2-1,TRBV2,NA,NA,CASSERATTNEQFF,TGTGCCAGCAGTGAACGCGCTACTACCAATGAGCAGTTCTTC
TRBJ2-3,TRBV30,NA,NA,CAWRWQGTDTQYF,TGTGCCTGGCGATGGCAGGGCACAGATACGCAGTATTTT
TRBJ2-7,TRBV6-6,NA,TRBD1,CASSKTGESYEQYF,TGTGCCAGCAGTAAGACAGGGGAGAGCTACGAGCAGTACTTC
TRBJ2-7,TRBV5-8,once,NA,CASSLRLEWGRSTYEQYF,TGTGCCAGCAGCTTGCGACTCGAATGGGGGCGCTCCACCTACGAGCAGTACTTC
TRBJ1-1,TRBV19,NA,TRBD1,CASSFGTGFGAEAFF,TGTGCCAGTAGTTTCGGGACAGGGTTTGGGGCTGAAGCTTTCTTT
TRBJ2-5,TRBV5-4,once,TRBD2,CASSRGGSEGAETQYF,TGTGCCAGCAGCCGGGGGGGGAGCGAGGGAGCAGAGACCCAGTACTTC
TRBJ2-1,TRBV19,NA,TRBD2,CASTLKSAGNSYNEQFF,TGTGCCAGTACCCTTAAATCAGCGGGGAACTCCTACAATGAGCAGTTCTTC
TRBJ2-3,TRBV29-1,NA,NA,CSVRSRAADTQYF,TGCAGCGTGAGGAGCAGGGCGGCAGATACGCAGTATTTT
TRBJ2-1,TRBV4-1,NA,NA,CASSQPSERNHNEQFF,TGCGCCAGCAGCCAACCTTCAGAGCGGAATCACAATGAGCAGTTCTTC
TRBJ2-7,TRBV27,NA,NA,CASSPSPYEQYF,TGTGCCAGCAGCCCCTCTCCCTACGAGCAGTACTTC
TRBJ2-7,TRBV4-1,NA,TRBD2,CASSQGLAGGSEQYF,TGCGCCAGCAGCCAGGGACTAGCGGGAGGTAGCGAGCAGTACTTC
TRBJ2-5,TRBV11-2,NA,TRBD1,CASSLDETGWETQYF,TGTGCCAGCAGCTTAGATGAGACAGGGTGGGAGACCCAGTACTTC
TRBJ2-3,TRBV5-1,NA,NA,CASSFGRDVGTDTQYF,TGCGCCAGCAGCTTCGGGCGGGACGTGGGCACAGATACGCAGTATTTT
TRBJ2-5,TRBV7-3,NA,TRBD2,CASSSGLAGDQETQYF,TGTGCCAGCAGTTCGGGACTAGCGGGAGACCAAGAGACCCAGTACTTC
TRBJ2-3,TRBV2,NA,NA,CASSLDSSLSTDTQYF,TGTGCCAGCAGTCTAGACAGTTCACTTAGCACAGATACGCAGTATTTT
TRBJ2-7,TRBV5-8,NA,NA,CASSLAIHEQYF,TGTGCCAGCAGCTTGGCCATCCACGAGCAGTACTTC
TRBJ2-1,TRBV4-1,NA,TRBD2,CASSQDKGSGRAGDYEQFF,TGCGCCAGCAGCCAAGATAAAGGGAGCGGGAGGGCCGGGGACTATGAGCAGTTCTTC
TRBJ2-3,TRBV28,NA,NA,CASSLIALNTDTQYF,TGTGCCAGCAGTTTAATAGCGCTCAACACAGATACGCAGTATTTT
TRBJ2-1,TRBV7-3,NA,TRBD2,CASSSPPGLAGNGNEQFF,TGTGCCAGCAGCTCACCCCCTGGACTAGCGGGGAATGGGAATGAGCAGTTCTTC
TRBJ2-7,TRBV2,NA,NA,CASSVTGKSSYEQYF,TGTGCCAGCAGCGTCACAGGGAAGAGCTCCTACGAGCAGTACTTC
TRBJ1-5,TRBV14,NA,NA,CASSQSRNRAYSNQPQHF,TGTGCCAGCAGCCAGTCAAGGAACAGGGCTTATAGCAATCAGCCCCAGCATTTT
TRBJ2-7,TRBV5-1,NA,TRBD1,CASSPPAAGTGLSEQYF,TGCGCCAGCAGCCCGCCCGCGGCCGGGACAGGGCTGTCCGAGCAGTACTTC
TRBJ1-3,TRBV25-1,NA,NA,CASSERYGDHSGSTIYF,TGTGCCAGCAGTGAACGCTACGGGGATCACTCTGGAAGCACCATATATTTT
TRBJ2-5,TRBV5-1,NA,TRBD2,CASSPRLAGEGETQYF,TGCGCCAGCAGCCCCAGACTAGCGGGGGAGGGAGAGACCCAGTACTTC
TRBJ2-7,TRBV25-1,NA,NA,CASSEKGRGEQYF,TGTGCCAGCAGTGAGAAGGGGCGAGGCGAGCAGTACTTC